The sample holds many counts of the clone carrying this TCR beta chain. MiXCR was run by TCRdb on the 5' RACE reads, yielding one entry per CDR3 protein. Among some 290,000 distinct CDR3 sequences listed, 9.5% to 12% were seen once. The source of the sample is a study of T cells after yellow fever vaccination. Germline assignment: CDR1 SGDLS and CDR2 YYNGEE. The CDR3 totals 11 residues. Trimming removed 4 bases from V and 6 bases from J, with 7 bases in between. Sample: CD4+ T cells sorted from PBMCs, taken 45 days after the yellow fever booster vaccination. The receptor's source is a young man who received the YFV17D yellow fever vaccine. J is TRBJ1-1 and V is TRBV9; D may be TRBD1 (5 bases). This CDR3 reads CASSLGPEAFF. The CDR3 nucleotides are TGTGCCAGCAGCCTGGGGCCTGAAGCTTTCTTT.